This is a list of T cell receptor beta chains from one sample in a study of blood T cell repertoires in COVID-19. The data were produced by immunoSEQ multiplex PCR, yet TCRdb's version contains in-frame clones alone and is incomplete. The sample lists around 60,000 clones, 80% to 90% occurring once. The sequenced sample was peripheral blood. These receptors were collected from a woman aged 55-70 years with acute or convalescent COVID-19. Both conserved end residues are part of each CDR3. The D gene is left open where the match is weak. The size field is filled for only some rows; it gives once, few, many or a size class.

D gene: .
J gene: TRBJ1-6
V gene: TRBV7-2
clone size: .
CDR3 DNA: TGTGCCAGCAGCCAACTAGGGCCAGGATCGAGGTCACCCCTCCACTTT
CDR3 protein: CASSQLGPGSRSPLHF

D gene: .
J gene: TRBJ1-1
V gene: TRBV20-1
clone size: few
CDR3 DNA: TGCAGTGCTAGTAGCGGCCATGAAGCTTTCTTT
CDR3 protein: CSASSGHEAFF

D gene: TRBD2
J gene: TRBJ2-3
V gene: TRBV24-1
clone size: .
CDR3 DNA: TGTGCCACCAGTGACCCGGCGAGCGGGGGGCAAGATACGCAGTATTTT
CDR3 protein: CATSDPASGGQDTQYF

D gene: TRBD1
J gene: TRBJ1-4
V gene: TRBV3-1/TRBV3-2
clone size: .
CDR3 DNA: TGTGCCAGCAGCCCGACAGGGCGGGAAAAACTGTTTTTT
CDR3 protein: CASSPTGREKLFF

D gene: .
J gene: TRBJ1-1
V gene: TRBV4-1
clone size: .
CDR3 DNA: TGCGCCAGCAGCCAAGATTACAGACGGGAAGCTTTCTTT
CDR3 protein: CASSQDYRREAFF

D gene: TRBD1
J gene: TRBJ2-3
V gene: TRBV24-1
clone size: once
CDR3 DNA: TGTGCCACCAGTGACACAGGGGGGTCAGATACGCAGTATTTT
CDR3 protein: CATSDTGGSDTQYF

D gene: TRBD1
J gene: TRBJ1-4
V gene: TRBV14
clone size: few
CDR3 DNA: TGTGCCAGCAGCCAAGTCGACAGGGGGCCTTGGGGTGAAAAACTGTTTTTT
CDR3 protein: CASSQVDRGPWGEKLFF

D gene: .
J gene: TRBJ1-2
V gene: TRBV19
clone size: .
CDR3 DNA: TGTGCCAGTAGCCCCTCAGACTATGGCTACACCTTC
CDR3 protein: CASSPSDYGYTF

D gene: TRBD2
J gene: TRBJ2-5
V gene: TRBV14
clone size: once
CDR3 DNA: TGTGCCAGCAGCCAAGTCCGCGGGGGGGCGGATTTGGAGACCCAGTACTTC
CDR3 protein: CASSQVRGGADLETQYF

D gene: .
J gene: TRBJ1-6
V gene: TRBV30
clone size: .
CDR3 DNA: TGTGCCTGGAGCCCCCACAGGGCAGCCTATAATTCACCCCTCCACTTT
CDR3 protein: CAWSPHRAAYNSPLHF

D gene: TRBD2
J gene: TRBJ2-3
V gene: TRBV9
clone size: .
CDR3 DNA: TGTGCCAGCAGCGTACCCTTGGGAAGTAGCGGGGGGAAAGATACGCAGTATTTT
CDR3 protein: CASSVPLGSSGGKDTQYF

D gene: .
J gene: TRBJ1-5
V gene: TRBV19
clone size: .
CDR3 DNA: TGTGCCAGTGGCAGTCGGGGATCGAGGCAGCCCCAGCATTTT
CDR3 protein: CASGSRGSRQPQHF

D gene: TRBD2
J gene: TRBJ2-2
V gene: TRBV7-3
clone size: .
CDR3 DNA: TGTGCCAGCAGCTTCTCCGGGGGGGCCTCCGGGGAGCTGTTTTTT
CDR3 protein: CASSFSGGASGELFF

D gene: .
J gene: TRBJ1-1
V gene: TRBV28
clone size: .
CDR3 DNA: TGTGCCAGCAGTTTATCCCAGGGCTGGACTGAAGCTTTCTTT
CDR3 protein: CASSLSQGWTEAFF

D gene: .
J gene: TRBJ2-2
V gene: TRBV19
clone size: .
CDR3 DNA: TGTGCCAGTAGTATGGTACAGGGGAACACCGGGGAGCTGTTTTTT
CDR3 protein: CASSMVQGNTGELFF

D gene: TRBD1
J gene: TRBJ1-4
V gene: TRBV14
clone size: once
CDR3 DNA: TGTGCCAGCAGCCGGGACAGAAATGAAAAACTGTTTTTT
CDR3 protein: CASSRDRNEKLFF

D gene: .
J gene: TRBJ1-5
V gene: TRBV2
clone size: .
CDR3 DNA: TGTGCCAGCAGTCCGGGGGGCGTTCAGCCCCAGCATTTT
CDR3 protein: CASSPGGVQPQHF

D gene: TRBD2
J gene: TRBJ2-5
V gene: TRBV5-4
clone size: .
CDR3 DNA: TGTGCCCGCAGCCGGGGGTCTAGCGGGGGGGCAGGTCAAGAGACCCAGTACTTC
CDR3 protein: CARSRGSSGGAGQETQYF

D gene: TRBD1
J gene: TRBJ1-2
V gene: TRBV7-2
clone size: .
CDR3 DNA: TGTGCCAGCAGCCCCCAGGGACAGCAACTTCTCTATGGCTACACCTTC
CDR3 protein: CASSPQGQQLLYGYTF

D gene: TRBD1
J gene: TRBJ2-5
V gene: TRBV14
clone size: few
CDR3 DNA: TGTGCCAGCAGCCCCGACAGGGGGGAGACCCAGTACTTC
CDR3 protein: CASSPDRGETQYF

D gene: TRBD2
J gene: TRBJ2-3
V gene: TRBV5-1
clone size: .
CDR3 DNA: TGCGCCAGCACCTGGTTGATAGCGGGGGGCAACACAGATACGCAGTATTTT
CDR3 protein: CASTWLIAGGNTDTQYF

D gene: TRBD1
J gene: TRBJ1-5
V gene: TRBV18
clone size: .
CDR3 DNA: TGTGCCAGCTCACCTGCCCGGGACAGCAACCAGCATTTT
CDR3 protein: CASSPARDSNQHF

D gene: .
J gene: TRBJ1-2
V gene: TRBV5-6
clone size: .
CDR3 DNA: TGTGCCAGCAGCTATCCCGAAAGACAAATAAACTATGGCTACACCTTC
CDR3 protein: CASSYPERQINYGYTF

D gene: .
J gene: TRBJ1-5
V gene: TRBV10-3
clone size: .
CDR3 DNA: TGTGCCATCAGTGATCGGTTTAACTTTCAGGGGACCCGTATTAGCAATCAGCCCCAGCATTTT
CDR3 protein: CAISDRFNFQGTRISNQPQHF

D gene: TRBD1
J gene: TRBJ1-3
V gene: TRBV5-1
clone size: .
CDR3 DNA: TGCGCCAGCAGCTCCACAGGGGCAAGCTCTGGAAACACCATATATTTT
CDR3 protein: CASSSTGASSGNTIYF

D gene: .
J gene: TRBJ2-5
V gene: TRBV29-1
clone size: .
CDR3 DNA: TGCAGCGTTGAAGCGGCCCTACAGGGTAGGGCTCAAGAGACCCAGTACTTC
CDR3 protein: CSVEAALQGRAQETQYF

D gene: .
J gene: TRBJ1-1
V gene: TRBV4-1
clone size: .
CDR3 DNA: TGCGCCAGCAGCCAACGTTTAGAAATCGCGACTGAAGCTTTCTTT
CDR3 protein: CASSQRLEIATEAFF

D gene: TRBD1
J gene: TRBJ2-2
V gene: TRBV3-1/TRBV3-2
clone size: .
CDR3 DNA: TGTGCCAGCAGCCTCGGGTGGACAGGGAACACCGGGGAGCTGTTTTTT
CDR3 protein: CASSLGWTGNTGELFF

D gene: .
J gene: TRBJ1-2
V gene: TRBV7-9
clone size: .
CDR3 DNA: TGTGCCAGCAGCTCTATTAACTATGGCTACACCTTC
CDR3 protein: CASSSINYGYTF

D gene: TRBD2
J gene: TRBJ2-7
V gene: TRBV5-1
clone size: .
CDR3 DNA: TGCGCCAGCAGCTTGGGCGCCGGGACTAATTTCGAGCAGTACTTC
CDR3 protein: CASSLGAGTNFEQYF

D gene: .
J gene: TRBJ1-2
V gene: TRBV6-5
clone size: few
CDR3 DNA: TGTGCCGCCCAGGATACCTATGGCTACACCTTC
CDR3 protein: CAAQDTYGYTF

D gene: .
J gene: TRBJ1-3
V gene: TRBV4-2
clone size: few
CDR3 DNA: TGTGCCAGCAGCCAAGATAGGGGCTTTGGGGTCTCTGGAAACACCATATATTTT
CDR3 protein: CASSQDRGFGVSGNTIYF

D gene: .
J gene: TRBJ2-7
V gene: TRBV18
clone size: .
CDR3 DNA: TGTGCCAGCTCACCACCGATGTCAGGCTACGAGCAGTACTTC
CDR3 protein: CASSPPMSGYEQYF

D gene: .
J gene: TRBJ1-5
V gene: TRBV30
clone size: .
CDR3 DNA: TGTGCCTGGAGTCGCCCGCCTCGGAGTCAGCCCCAGCATTTT
CDR3 protein: CAWSRPPRSQPQHF

D gene: .
J gene: TRBJ1-2
V gene: TRBV2
clone size: once
CDR3 DNA: TGTGCCAGCAGTGGGTCCCGAGCTAACTATGGCTACACCTTC
CDR3 protein: CASSGSRANYGYTF

D gene: TRBD1
J gene: TRBJ2-3
V gene: TRBV5-4
clone size: .
CDR3 DNA: TGTGCCAGCAGCTTGGGACAGGGGGCGACAGATACGCAGTATTTT
CDR3 protein: CASSLGQGATDTQYF

D gene: .
J gene: TRBJ1-1
V gene: TRBV7-2
clone size: .
CDR3 DNA: TGTGCCAGCAGCTTCTCGGGGAACACTGAAGCTTTCTTT
CDR3 protein: CASSFSGNTEAFF

D gene: TRBD1
J gene: TRBJ2-3
V gene: TRBV6-6
clone size: .
CDR3 DNA: TGTGCCAGCAGTTTCACGACAGGGGGGAGCACAGATACGCAGTATTTT
CDR3 protein: CASSFTTGGSTDTQYF

D gene: .
J gene: TRBJ1-2
V gene: TRBV3-1/TRBV3-2
clone size: .
CDR3 DNA: TGTGCCAGCAGCACCTCCGGGGGGCAATATGGCTACACCTTC
CDR3 protein: CASSTSGGQYGYTF

D gene: .
J gene: TRBJ1-2
V gene: TRBV15
clone size: .
CDR3 DNA: TGTGCCACCAGCAGAGATCGGGTCGGGGGGTTGGGTGGCTACACCTTC
CDR3 protein: CATSRDRVGGLGGYTF

D gene: .
J gene: TRBJ2-2
V gene: TRBV9
clone size: .
CDR3 DNA: TGTGCCAGCAGCCTCGGAGGGGGGGTAAAAACCGGGGAGCTGTTTTTT
CDR3 protein: CASSLGGGVKTGELFF

D gene: TRBD2
J gene: TRBJ2-7
V gene: TRBV3-1/TRBV3-2
clone size: .
CDR3 DNA: TGTGCCAGCAGCCAAGGCCAGCGGGGGGCCCTATACGAGCAGTACTTC
CDR3 protein: CASSQGQRGALYEQYF

D gene: .
J gene: TRBJ1-1
V gene: TRBV4-1
clone size: once
CDR3 DNA: TGCGCCAGCAGCCAAGGGGCCAGTGAAGCTTTCTTT
CDR3 protein: CASSQGASEAFF

D gene: TRBD2
J gene: TRBJ2-1
V gene: TRBV9
clone size: .
CDR3 DNA: TGTGCCAGCAGCGTTAGCGGGGGGGACAACAATGAGCAGTTCTTC
CDR3 protein: CASSVSGGDNNEQFF

D gene: .
J gene: TRBJ1-5
V gene: TRBV10-3
clone size: .
CDR3 DNA: TGTGCCATCGGGGCAGTAGCAAATCAGCCCCAGCATTTT
CDR3 protein: CAIGAVANQPQHF

D gene: TRBD1
J gene: TRBJ1-1
V gene: TRBV6-4
clone size: .
CDR3 DNA: TGTGCCAGCAGCCGGCAGGGGGGACTCCCAGTTAACACTGAAGCTTTCTTT
CDR3 protein: CASSRQGGLPVNTEAFF

D gene: .
J gene: TRBJ2-7
V gene: TRBV2
clone size: .
CDR3 DNA: TGTGCCAGCAGTCTTCCCCCGTCGTACGAGCAGTACTTC
CDR3 protein: CASSLPPSYEQYF

D gene: .
J gene: TRBJ1-4
V gene: TRBV6-5
clone size: .
CDR3 DNA: TGTGCCAGCAGCCAGCGAGAGAATGAAAAACTGTTTTTT
CDR3 protein: CASSQRENEKLFF

D gene: .
J gene: TRBJ1-1
V gene: TRBV12-3/TRBV12-4
clone size: .
CDR3 DNA: TGTGCCAGCAACGGTCCGGGGAGCACTGAAGCTTTCTTT
CDR3 protein: CASNGPGSTEAFF

D gene: TRBD2
J gene: TRBJ2-1
V gene: TRBV7-2
clone size: .
CDR3 DNA: TGTGCCAGCAGCTTAATTGGGACTAGCGGGCCCCGGAGGGACAATGAGCAGTTCTTC
CDR3 protein: CASSLIGTSGPRRDNEQFF